This TCR beta chain was captured by sequencing in a study of blood T cell repertoires in COVID-19. CDR3 length: 18 residues. V dropped 5 bases and J dropped 7; count of bases not matched to a gene: 22. Per the germline V gene, CDR1 is PRHDT and CDR2 is FYEKMQ (reference sequence). TCRdb keeps only in-frame clones here, not all; method: immunoSEQ multiplex PCR. This sample has about 210,000 clones, with almost 85% found just once. This clonotype originated in a man aged 45-65 years with COVID-19, enrolled during active disease. Sequencing used peripheral blood. The V and J genes are TRBV13 and TRBJ1-2; 7 bases fit TRBD1. The CDR3 bases are TGTGCCAGCAGCCCGGGGCCGACAGGGACACCGGTTTTGGGTGGCTACACCTTC. It is translated as CASSPGPTGTPVLGGYTF. Full variable domain (remainder filled in from reference TRBV13 and TRBJ1-2): AAGVIQSPRHLIKEKRETATLKCYPIPRHDTVYWYQQGPGQDPQFLISFYEKMQSDKGSIPDRFSAQQFSDYHSELNMSSLELGDSALYFCASSPGPTGTPVLGGYTFGSGTRLTVV.